This TCR beta chain comes out of a study of PD-1 blockade in classical Hodgkin lymphoma (TCRdb year 2020). As for the study more broadly: Nivolumab dosing was 3 mg/kg intravenously every 2 weeks, continuing until either disease progression or unacceptable toxicity. The study used CyTOF and TCR beta sequencing to define a peripheral blood immune signature of response to PD-1 blockade in classical Hodgkin lymphoma.

In light of the paper, this sample's time point label describes: cycle 2 day 1 (C2D1) of nivolumab. All trial patients had relapsed after autologous stem cell transplantation, with cohorts A, B and C differing in prior brentuximab vedotin exposure. The trial cohort comprised some 60 patients with relapsed/refractory classical Hodgkin lymphoma whose best overall responses were complete response, partial response or progressive disease. In the multi-cohort phase II CheckMate 205 trial, trial patients received single-agent nivolumab. An independent review committee assessed best overall response using the 2007 International Working Group response criteria. Trial PBMCs were obtained immediately prior to nivolumab initiation (C1D1) and on therapy at cycle 2 day 1 and cycle 4 day 1. Peripheral blood was collected in 8 mL Vacutainer Cell Preparation Tubes, from which PBMCs were isolated by centrifugation and then cryopreserved.

The CDR1 and CDR2 encoded by the germline V gene (reference sequence) are LNHDA and SQIVND. The CDR3, cysteine through phenylalanine, is 15 amino acids long. Only CDR3 DNA remains: 45 bases, in frame from the first base. V lost 3 bases and J lost 5 bases, and the count of bases not matched to a germline gene is 8. The Qiagen DNeasy kit was used to extract genomic DNA from unsorted PBMCs and from the negatively selected CD4+ and CD8+ fractions. TCR beta CDR3 regions were amplified by immunoSEQ multiplex PCR using primers annealing to V and J segments. Amplification bias was minimized using a synthetic immune receptor repertoire, and residual bias was removed computationally after sequencing. The paper's data handling went like this. Repertoire diversity was quantified as the Shannon entropy index using custom Python scripts. The unsorted, CD4+ and CD8+ repertoires were each analyzed separately, with the exception of combined analyses, where CD4+ and CD8+ sequences were merged in silico. A clone was considered expanded if an increase in frequency of at least 2-fold after treatment relative to C1D1 was found, and a pseudocount of 0.5 was applied to clones undetected at baseline. Clones with 0 or 1 copy at C1D1 were classified as singleton clones, and clones with 2 or more copies were classified as non-singleton clones. By matching protein sequences in sorted samples from the same patient, clones expanded in unsorted samples were annotated as CD4+, CD8+ or unknown. Diversity changes from C1D1 to C4D1 were tested in paired samples using Wilcoxon tests. Drawn from immuneACCESS, this table holds only the in-frame rearrangements with V and J called that TCRdb kept. Clones are partly lost; checked studies trace under half to an unresolved V gene and leave the rest unexplained. D and trimming come from the DNA, and the V and J calls and clone size come from that table. A total of approximately 59,000 clones appear in this sample, 80% to 95% of them only once. The ten largest make up under 11% of the sample.

Overall results and qualifications from the work: The study was restricted to a single clinical trial cohort, and the causes of repertoire differences, possibly disease activity or prior therapy, were left undefined. Among trial patients, those achieving complete response had baseline diversity similar to that of newly diagnosed patients, while diversity was significantly lower in partial responders and progressors. Lower diversity was observed in patients in whom nivolumab was started less than 1 year after ASCT, and these patients were excluded from later analyses so that confounding by immune reconstitution would be avoided. CD4+ but not CD8+ TCR diversity rose significantly by C4D1 (p=0.0027 vs p=0.16), most apparent in complete responders (p=0.02). Newly diagnosed patients were reported to have lower baseline TCR diversity than healthy donors, and relapsed/refractory patients were reported to have lower baseline TCR diversity still.

This clone was found once. This receptor's antigen is unknown. Base qualities are not at hand, and no much larger clone is one base apart. This specimen consisted of peripheral blood mononuclear cells (PBMCs), obtained before the second cycle of nivolumab. The sequence links TRBV19 to TRBJ1-1, with 8 bases matching TRBD1. This TCR was recovered from a human donor with classical Hodgkin lymphoma. The DNA sequence is given as TGTGCCAGTAGTATGGGTGCAGGGGGCGGAACTGAAGCTTTCTTT. This codes for CASSMGAGGGTEAFF.